One and the same sample provided the 10 T cell receptor beta chains below, sequenced in a study of vaccination effects on CD4 cells after COVID-19. ViraFEST expansion of antigen-specific CD4+ T cells with viral peptide pools preceded sequencing. Culture lasted over 9 days before CD4+ T cell isolation. No antigen is known for these receptors. Some clones are missing from TCRdb's copy, which holds only in-frame ones; the method was immunoSEQ multiplex PCR. The sample consists of fewer than 65,000 clones, roughly 79% of them appearing once. The starting material was CD4+ T cells from PBMCs cultured with HCoV-229E spike peptides, obtained before COVID-19 vaccination. These receptors originate from a human donor who received a COVID-19 vaccine.

The chain joins TRBV5-4 to TRBJ1-2; 9 bases fit TRBD1. V trimming: 3 bases; J trimming: 3 bases; junction bases outside the gene matches: 6. The CDR3 loop spans 15 amino acids. CDR1 SGHNT and CDR2 YYREEE come from the germline V gene (reference sequence). CDR3 coding DNA: TGTGCCAGCAGCTCGGGACAGGGAAGCGACTATGGCTACACCTTC. Its translation is CASSSGQGSDYGYTF. Full variable domain (remainder filled in from reference TRBV5-4 and TRBJ1-2): ETGVTQSPTHLIKTRGQQVTLRCSSQSGHNTVSWYQQALGQGPQFIFQYYREEENGRGNFPPRFSGLQFPNYSSELNVNALELDDSALYLCASSSGQGSDYGYTFGSGTRLTVV.

This clone was counted a single time. The rearrangement uses TRBV7-9 and TRBJ2-3, with D hard to call. V lost 5 bases and J 4 bases, leaving 7 bases between the germline ends. The CDR3 sequence is 12 residues long. CDR1 SEHNR and CDR2 FQNEAQ come from the germline V gene (reference sequence). The CDR3 reads CASSLLSDTQYF. The CDR3 coding sequence is TGTGCCAGCAGCCTCTTATCAGATACGCAGTATTTT.

The chain recombines TRBV7-2 with TRBJ2-5, with 9 bases that match TRBD2. The germline V gene has CDR1 SGHTA and CDR2 FQGNSA. The CDR3 spans 16 residues. The V segment lost 5 bases and the J segment 9 bases; nucleotides outside the gene matches: 16. Written as DNA, the CDR3 is TGTGCCAGCAGCCCCCCCGTAGCGGGGGCCCCACAGGCCCAGTACTTC. Amino acid sequence: CASSPPVAGAPQAQYF.

The V call is TRBV5-4, the J call TRBJ2-3; TRBD1 or TRBD2 may be the D gene (5 bases each). Germline V CDR1 and CDR2: SGHNT, YYREEE (reference sequence). V lost 3 bases, J lost 3 bases, and 17 bases lay in between. The CDR3 is 16 residues long. CDR3 residues: CASSSGTNSGTDTQYF. The CDR3 DNA reads as TGTGCCAGCAGCTCCGGGACCAACTCAGGGACAGATACGCAGTATTTT.

The chain recombines TRBV4-1 with TRBJ1-5; a possible D gene is TRBD1 (6 bases). Trimming left V 4 bases short and J 0 bases short, with 10 bases between. The germline V gene has CDR1 MGHRA and CDR2 YSYEKL. The CDR3 totals 15 residues. CDR3 in amino acids: CASSRRTASNQPQHF. DNA of the CDR3: TGCGCCAGCAGCCGAAGGACAGCTAGCAATCAGCCCCAGCATTTT.

The chain has TRBV14 and TRBJ1-1; 7 bases match TRBD1. CDR1 is SGHDN and CDR2 is FVKESK in the germline V gene. CDR3 length: 14 amino acids. Germline trimming cut 5 bases from V and 6 bases from J; bases unmatched to any gene: 9. The CDR3 nucleotides read TGTGCCAGCAGCACCAAGACAGGGATCGCTGAAGCTTTCTTT. It is translated as CASSTKTGIAEAFF. The full variable domain, with the rest looked up from reference TRBV14 and TRBJ1-1, is EAGVTQFPSHSVIEKGQTVTLRCDPISGHDNLYWYRRVMGKEIKFLLHFVKESKQDESGMPNNRFLAERTGGTYSTLKVQPAELEDSGVYFCASSTKTGIAEAFFGQGTRLTVV.

The rearrangement uses TRBV19 and TRBJ1-4, with D unresolved. This CDR3 is 14 amino acids long. Germline CDR1 is LNHDA and CDR2 is SQIVND (reference sequence). Trimming pared 3 bases from V and 7 bases from J, leaving 12 bases between. The CDR3 DNA is TGTGCCAGTAGTATTGCCGTAGAAGGTGAAAAACTGTTTTTT. Translating it yields CASSIAVEGEKLFF.

The V call is TRBV29-1, the J call TRBJ2-1; D is possibly TRBD1 (6 bases). The CDR3 sequence is 16 residues long. V was clipped by 0 bases and J by 3 bases, with 15 bases between them. The V gene's germline CDR1 is SQVTM and CDR2 ANQGSEA. CDR3 sequence reads: CSVEEGAGANYNEQFF. CDR3 DNA: TGCAGCGTTGAAGAAGGAGCAGGGGCAAACTACAATGAGCAGTTCTTC.

This clone was seen more than once but under ten times. This chain links TRBV6-2 or TRBV6-3 with TRBJ1-1; D may be TRBD1 (5 bases). Trimming removed 0 bases from V and 4 bases from J, with 9 bases in between. Germline assignment: CDR1 MNHEY and CDR2 SVGEGT. The CDR3 is 14 residues long. The CDR3, as DNA: TGTGCCAGCAGTTACTCGAGCAGGGCCACTGAAGCTTTCTTT. Its translation is CASSYSSRATEAFF.

The rearrangement uses TRBV7-2 and TRBJ2-1; TRBD1 or TRBD2 may be the D gene (5 bases each). This CDR3 is built from 15 residues. CDR1 is SGHTA, CDR2 FQGNSA, per germline. The V end was cut by 2 bases, the J end by 4 bases, with 12 bases between. The CDR3 DNA reads as TGTGCCAGCAGCTTATCGAGGGACCTATACAATGAGCAGTTCTTC. It yields the protein CASSLSRDLYNEQFF. Filled out from reference TRBV7-2 and TRBJ2-1, the complete variable domain reads GAGVSQSPSNKVTEKGKDVELRCDPISGHTALYWYRQSLGQGLEFLIYFQGNSAPDKSGLPSDRFSAERTGGSVSTLTIQRTQQEDSAVYLCASSLSRDLYNEQFFGPGTRLTVL.